This TCR beta chain was captured in a study of blood T cell repertoires in COVID-19. Turning to the study itself: Acute-phase and convalescent COVID-19 samples originated in the United States, Italy and Spain.

The V and J ends lost 6 bases and 5 bases, in that order; junction bases with no gene match: 13. CDR3 size: 15 residues. Germline CDR1 reads MNHEY; CDR2 reads SVGEGT. Profiling relied on immunoSEQ multiplex PCR, and the TCRdb table lists in-frame clones only, not all of them. Of about 330,000 clones in the sample, roughly 86% were seen once. This receptor was identified in a woman in her 30s who had recovered from COVID-19. Input material: PBMCs or T cells enriched from blood (not recorded which). The chain combines TRBV6-2 or TRBV6-3 with TRBJ2-7, with 7 bases fitting TRBD1. The CDR3 bases are TGTGCCAGCAGCGATCCGGGACAGACCCTGAACGAGCAGTACTTC. Translation gives CASSDPGQTLNEQYF.